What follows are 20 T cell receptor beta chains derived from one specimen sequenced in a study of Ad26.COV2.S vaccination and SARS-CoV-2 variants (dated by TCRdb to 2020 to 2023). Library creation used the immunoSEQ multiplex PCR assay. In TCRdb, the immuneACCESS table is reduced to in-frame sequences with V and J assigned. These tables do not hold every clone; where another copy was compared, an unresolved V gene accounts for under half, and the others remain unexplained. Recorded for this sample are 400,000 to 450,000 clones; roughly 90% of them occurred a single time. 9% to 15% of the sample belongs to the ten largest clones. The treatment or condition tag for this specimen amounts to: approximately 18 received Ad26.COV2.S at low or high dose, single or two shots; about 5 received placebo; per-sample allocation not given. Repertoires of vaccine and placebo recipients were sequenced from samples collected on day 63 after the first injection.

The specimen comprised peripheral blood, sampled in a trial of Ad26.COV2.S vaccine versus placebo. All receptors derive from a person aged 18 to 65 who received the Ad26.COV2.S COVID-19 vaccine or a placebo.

The CDR3 DNA is TGTGCCAGCAGCCTATCAGCATCCACTTACAATGAGCAGTTCTTC. It codes for CASSLSASTYNEQFF. The chain recombines TRBV11-1 with TRBJ2-1; no firm D call. This CDR3 contains 15 residues. V was cut by 5 bases and J by 4 bases, with 15 bases left in between. The germline CDR1 and CDR2 sequences are SGHAT and FQDESV (reference sequence).

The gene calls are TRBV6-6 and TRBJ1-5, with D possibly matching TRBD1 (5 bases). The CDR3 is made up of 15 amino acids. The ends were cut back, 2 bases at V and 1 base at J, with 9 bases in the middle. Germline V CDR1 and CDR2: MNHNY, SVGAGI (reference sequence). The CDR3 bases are TGTGCCAGCAGTTACAAGGGGAGAAGCAATCAGCCCCAGCATTTT. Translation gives CASSYKGRSNQPQHF.

The CDR3 bases are TGTGCCACCAGCAGAGAAGGACAGGGAAGGAACTATGGCTACACCTTC. Protein product: CATSREGQGRNYGYTF. The chain has TRBV15 and TRBJ1-2, with 8 nucleotides matching TRBD1. J was trimmed by 2 bases and V by 0 bases; bases with no gene match: 5. CDR1 LNHNV and CDR2 YYDKDF come from the germline V gene (reference sequence). The CDR3 totals 16 residues.

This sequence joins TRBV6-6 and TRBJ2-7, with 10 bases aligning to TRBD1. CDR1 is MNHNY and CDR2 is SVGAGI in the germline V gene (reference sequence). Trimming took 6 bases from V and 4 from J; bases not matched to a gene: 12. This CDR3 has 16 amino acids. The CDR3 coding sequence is TGTGCCAGCAGCGACCCCCCGGGACAGGGGATTTACGAGCAGTACTTC. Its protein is CASSDPPGQGIYEQYF.

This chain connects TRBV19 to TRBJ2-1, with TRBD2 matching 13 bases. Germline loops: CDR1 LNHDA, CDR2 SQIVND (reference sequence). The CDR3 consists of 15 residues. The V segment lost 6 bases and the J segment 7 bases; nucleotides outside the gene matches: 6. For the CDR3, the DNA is TGTGCCAGTAGCCTGGGACTAGCGGGGTTTAATGAGCAGTTCTTC. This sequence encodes CASSLGLAGFNEQFF.

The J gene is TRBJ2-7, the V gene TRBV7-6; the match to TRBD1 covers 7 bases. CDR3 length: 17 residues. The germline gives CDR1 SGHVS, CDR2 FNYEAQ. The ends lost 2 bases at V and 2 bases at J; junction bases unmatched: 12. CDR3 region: CASSLREPGTVPYEQYF. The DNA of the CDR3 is TGTGCCAGCAGCTTAAGGGAACCCGGGACAGTCCCCTACGAGCAGTACTTC. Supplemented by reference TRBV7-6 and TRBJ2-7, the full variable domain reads GAGVSQSPRYKVTKRGQDVALRCDPISGHVSLYWYRQALGQGPEFLTYFNYEAQQDKSGLPNDRFSAERPEGSISTLTIQRTEQRDSAMYRCASSLREPGTVPYEQYFGPGTRLTVT.

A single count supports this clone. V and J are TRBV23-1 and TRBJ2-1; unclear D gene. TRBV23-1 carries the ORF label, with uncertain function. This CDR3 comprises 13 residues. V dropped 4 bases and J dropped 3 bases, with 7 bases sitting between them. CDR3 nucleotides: TGCGCCAGCAGTCGTAAGCTCTACAATGAGCAGTTCTTC. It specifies CASSRKLYNEQFF.

CDR3 nucleotide sequence: TGTGCCAGCAGCTTATCATGGGGCCCCCTCTACGAGCAGTACTTC. Translated: CASSLSWGPLYEQYF. The chain combines TRBV7-2 with TRBJ2-7; D might be TRBD1 (5 bases). CDR3 length: 15 amino acids. The germline gives CDR1 SGHTA, CDR2 FQGNSA. V dropped 2 bases and J dropped 3 bases, with 14 bases sitting between them.

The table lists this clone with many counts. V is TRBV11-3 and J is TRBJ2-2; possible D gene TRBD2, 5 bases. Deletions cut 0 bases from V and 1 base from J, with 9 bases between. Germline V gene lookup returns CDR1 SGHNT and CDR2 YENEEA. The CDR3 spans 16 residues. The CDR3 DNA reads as TGTGCCAGCAGCTTAGATCAAAGCGGGAACACCGGGGAGCTGTTTTTT. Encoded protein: CASSLDQSGNTGELFF. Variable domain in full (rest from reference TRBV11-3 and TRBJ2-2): EAGVVQSPRYKIIEKKQPVAFWCNPISGHNTLYWYLQNLGQGPELLIRYENEEAVDDSQLPKDRFSAERLKGVDSTLKIQPAELGDSAVYLCASSLDQSGNTGELFFGEGSRLTVL.

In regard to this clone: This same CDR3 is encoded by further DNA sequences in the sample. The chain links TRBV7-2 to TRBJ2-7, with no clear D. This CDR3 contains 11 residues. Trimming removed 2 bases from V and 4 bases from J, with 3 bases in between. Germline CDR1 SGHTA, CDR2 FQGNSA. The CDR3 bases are TGTGCCAGCAGCTTAAGTTACGAGCAGTACTTC. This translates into CASSLSYEQYF. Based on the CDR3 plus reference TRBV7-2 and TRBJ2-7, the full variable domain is GAGVSQSPSNKVTEKGKDVELRCDPISGHTALYWYRQSLGQGLEFLIYFQGNSAPDKSGLPSDRFSAERTGGSVSTLTIQRTQQEDSAVYLCASSLSYEQYFGPGTRLTVT.

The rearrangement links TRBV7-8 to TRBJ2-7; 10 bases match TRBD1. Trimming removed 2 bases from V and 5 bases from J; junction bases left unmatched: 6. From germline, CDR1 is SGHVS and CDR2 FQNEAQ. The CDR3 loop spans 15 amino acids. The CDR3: CASSLMGTGAHEQYF. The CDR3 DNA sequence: TGTGCCAGCAGCTTAATGGGGACAGGGGCCCACGAGCAGTACTTC.

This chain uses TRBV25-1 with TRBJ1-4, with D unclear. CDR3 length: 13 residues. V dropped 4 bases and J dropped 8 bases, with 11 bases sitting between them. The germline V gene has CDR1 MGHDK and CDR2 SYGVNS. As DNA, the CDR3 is TGTGCCAGCAGTGCCTCACCGGAGGAAAAACTGTTTTTT. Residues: CASSASPEEKLFF.

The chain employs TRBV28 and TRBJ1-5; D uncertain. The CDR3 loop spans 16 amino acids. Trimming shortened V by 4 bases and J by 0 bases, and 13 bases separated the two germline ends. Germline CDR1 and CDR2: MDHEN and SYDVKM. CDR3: CASSYQENYSNQPQHF. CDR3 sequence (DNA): TGTGCCAGCAGTTACCAGGAGAACTATAGCAATCAGCCCCAGCATTTT.

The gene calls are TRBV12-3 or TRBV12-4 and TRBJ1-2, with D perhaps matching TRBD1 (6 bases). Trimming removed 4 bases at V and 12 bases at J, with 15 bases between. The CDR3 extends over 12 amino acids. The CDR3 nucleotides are TGTGCCAGCAGTTCCCCGGACAGCTTGAACACCTTC. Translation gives CASSSPDSLNTF.

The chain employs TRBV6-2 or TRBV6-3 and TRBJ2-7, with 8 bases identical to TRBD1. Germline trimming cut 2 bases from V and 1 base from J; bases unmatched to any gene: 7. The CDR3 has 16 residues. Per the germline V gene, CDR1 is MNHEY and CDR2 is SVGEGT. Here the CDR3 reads CASSYIGQGASYEQYF. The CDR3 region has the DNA TGTGCCAGCAGTTACATCGGGCAGGGGGCATCCTACGAGCAGTACTTC.

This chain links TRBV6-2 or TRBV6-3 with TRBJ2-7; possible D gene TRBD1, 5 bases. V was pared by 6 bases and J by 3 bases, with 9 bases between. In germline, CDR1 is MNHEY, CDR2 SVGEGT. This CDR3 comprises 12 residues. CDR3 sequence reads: CASSPTGYEQYF. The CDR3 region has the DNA TGTGCCAGCAGCCCAACAGGCTACGAGCAGTACTTC.

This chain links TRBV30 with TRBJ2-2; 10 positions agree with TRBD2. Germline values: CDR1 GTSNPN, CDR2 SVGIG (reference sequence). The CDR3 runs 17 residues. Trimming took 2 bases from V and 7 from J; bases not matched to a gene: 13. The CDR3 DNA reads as TGTGCCTGGAGTCTAATGGATAGCGGGAGGATAGGCGGGGAGCTGTTTTTT. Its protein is CAWSLMDSGRIGGELFF.

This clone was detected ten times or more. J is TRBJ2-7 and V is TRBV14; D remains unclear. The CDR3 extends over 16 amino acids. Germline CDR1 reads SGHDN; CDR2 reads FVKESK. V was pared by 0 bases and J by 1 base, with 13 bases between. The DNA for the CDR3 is TGTGCCAGCAGCCAAGAATTGCCCCAGCATTCCTACGAGCAGTACTTC. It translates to CASSQELPQHSYEQYF.

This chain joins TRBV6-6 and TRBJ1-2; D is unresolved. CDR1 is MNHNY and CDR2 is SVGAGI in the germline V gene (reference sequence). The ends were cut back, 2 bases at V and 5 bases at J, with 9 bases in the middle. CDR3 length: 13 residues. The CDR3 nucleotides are TGTGCCAGCAGTTACCTCGTTTATTATGGCTACACCTTC. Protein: CASSYLVYYGYTF.

The CDR3 loop is CSVEDRFGYTF. CDR3 nucleotides: TGCAGCGTTGAGGATAGGTTTGGCTACACCTTC. The chain joins TRBV29-1 to TRBJ1-2, with unresolved D. Per the germline V gene, CDR1 is SQVTM and CDR2 is ANQGSEA. The CDR3 has 11 residues. Trimming left V 3 bases short and J 7 bases short, with 9 bases between.